One sample yielded the 16 T cell receptor beta chains listed below, sequenced in a study of cytomegalovirus exposure and HLA in healthy donors. The PCR used 60 Vbeta and 13 Jbeta primers. The method was immunoSEQ multiplex PCR; TCRdb's version includes in-frame clones alone and lacks a portion of them. This table has roughly 190,000 clones, roughly 80% appearing once. The sample comprised PBMCs. These receptors were taken from a man over 45 in good health and CMV-seronegative.

This clone was seen more than once but under ten times. The rearrangement uses TRBV5-6 and TRBJ1-1; TRBD1 agrees at 10 bases. Germline V gene data show CDR1 as SGHDT and CDR2 as YYEEEE. V lost 4 bases, J lost 11 bases, and 8 bases stayed unmatched. CDR3 length: 13 residues. The CDR3 sequence is CASSVTWDRGAFF. CDR3 coding DNA: TGTGCCAGCAGCGTCACCTGGGACAGGGGCGCTTTCTTT.

This chain joins TRBV27 and TRBJ2-7; possibly TRBD2 for D (7 bases). The CDR3 contains 14 residues. The V end was cut by 3 bases, the J end by 0 bases, with 9 bases between. Germline CDR1 and CDR2: MNHEY and SMNVEV (reference sequence). DNA for the CDR3: TGTGCCAGCAGTTTGGGGGGGCACTCCTACGAGCAGTACTTC. Amino acid sequence: CASSLGGHSYEQYF.

The chain recombines TRBV9 with TRBJ2-7; D is possibly TRBD2 (5 bases). The germline V gene encodes CDR1 SGDLS and CDR2 YYNGEE. CDR3 size: 13 residues. V was clipped by 4 bases and J by 5 bases, with 13 bases between them. The CDR3 region is CASSPLVNHEQYF. CDR3 in DNA: TGTGCCAGCAGCCCACTAGTCAACCACGAGCAGTACTTC. Together with reference TRBV9 and TRBJ2-7, the CDR3 gives the full variable domain: DSGVTQTPKHLITATGQRVTLRCSPRSGDLSVYWYQQSLDQGLQFLIQYYNGEERAKGNILERFSAQQFPDLHSELNLSSLELGDSALYFCASSPLVNHEQYFGPGTRLTVT.

The chain is built from TRBV19 and TRBJ2-2; D unclear. V was pared by 1 base and J by 8 bases, with 11 bases between. Germline-derived CDR1 and CDR2 are LNHDA and SQIVND (reference sequence). The CDR3 runs to 14 residues. This chain's CDR3 is CASSIALLGGELFF. The DNA for the CDR3 is TGTGCCAGTAGTATAGCCCTTCTAGGTGGGGAGCTGTTTTTT.

This sequence joins TRBV5-4 and TRBJ2-2, with D perhaps matching TRBD1 (6 bases). The CDR3 is made up of 15 amino acids. Germline CDR1 reads SGHNT; CDR2 reads YYREEE (reference sequence). V was shortened by 4 bases and J by 5 bases, with 15 bases between the two germline ends. The CDR3 coding sequence is TGTGCCAGCAGCAAGGTCCGGGACATAACCGGGGAGCTGTTTTTT. Translating gives CASSKVRDITGELFF.

The chain has TRBV18 and TRBJ2-7; TRBD1 agrees at 9 bases. Looked up from germline, CDR1 is KGHSH and CDR2 is LQKENI. The CDR3 has 16 residues. V was pared by 5 bases and J by 4 bases, with 12 bases of the junction left unmatched. The CDR3 DNA follows: TGTGCCAGCTCAAACCCGGGACAGGGAGGAAATTACGAGCAGTACTTC. Its translation is CASSNPGQGGNYEQYF.

The V gene is TRBV2, the J gene TRBJ2-1; 9 bases agree with TRBD2. This CDR3 comprises 15 residues. Germline V gene sequence: CDR1 SNHLY, CDR2 FYNNEI. Trimming at V came to 6 bases and at J to 5 bases, leaving 8 bases not matched to a gene. The CDR3 DNA reads as TGTGCCAGCAGAGGTAGCGGGGGACCCAACAATGAGCAGTTCTTC. As protein: CASRGSGGPNNEQFF. The complete variable domain, with remaining parts taken from reference TRBV2 and TRBJ2-1, reads EPEVTQTPSHQVTQMGQEVILRCVPISNHLYFYWYRQILGQKVEFLVSFYNNEISEKSEIFDDQFSVERPDGSNFTLKIRSTKLEDSAMYFCASRGSGGPNNEQFFGPGTRLTVL.

The chain employs TRBV11-2 and TRBJ1-2, with D perhaps matching TRBD1 (6 bases). The length of the CDR3 is 14 residues. The V end lost 5 bases, the J end lost 4 bases, and 14 bases lay between the germline ends. Germline loops: CDR1 SGHAT, CDR2 FQNNGV. CDR3: CASSPSGGPYGYTF. The CDR3 DNA sequence: TGTGCCAGCAGCCCTAGCGGGGGCCCCTATGGCTACACCTTC.

The V and J genes are TRBV10-2 and TRBJ1-2, with D possibly being TRBD1 (5 bases). V lost 7 bases to trimming and J lost 5 bases, with 14 bases between them. From germline, CDR1 is WSHSY and CDR2 SAAADI. The CDR3 contains 13 residues. CDR3 sequence reads: CASTAGYGYGYTF. For the CDR3, the DNA is TGCGCCAGCACCGCAGGGTACGGGTATGGCTACACCTTC.

The gene calls are TRBV29-1 and TRBJ2-3; 9 nucleotides align to TRBD1. This CDR3 is 14 amino acids long. Germline values: CDR1 SQVTM, CDR2 ANQGSEA. V trimming: 5 bases; J trimming: 5 bases; junction bases outside the gene matches: 8. This CDR3 reads CSVSTGGFRDTQYF. CDR3 DNA: TGCAGCGTTAGTACAGGGGGCTTCAGAGATACGCAGTATTTT.

As regards this clone: A read error may produce the germline difference seen at one junction end. The chain employs TRBV7-9 and TRBJ2-1; TRBD2 matches 11 bases. Germline-derived CDR1 and CDR2 are SEHNR and FQNEAQ (reference sequence). The CDR3 is made up of 17 amino acids. The CDR3 region is CSSSFNPLAGEYNEQFF. The CDR3 coding sequence is TGTTCCAGCAGCTTCAACCCACTAGCGGGGGAGTATAATGAGCAGTTCTTC.

The rearrangement uses TRBV6-1 and TRBJ2-3, with TRBD2 as a possible D gene (5 bases). Trimming took 2 bases from V and 5 from J, leaving 11 bases between them. There are 14 residues in the CDR3. Germline values: CDR1 MNHNS, CDR2 SASEGT. CDR3 in DNA: TGTGCCAGCAGTGAACCCGGAGAGGGAGATACGCAGTATTTT. Amino acid sequence: CASSEPGEGDTQYF.

This clone is a singleton in its sample. The chain has TRBV6-1 and TRBJ1-5; D gene unclear. There are 14 residues in the CDR3. V lost 2 bases, J lost 4 bases, and 9 bases lay in between. Germline V gives CDR1 MNHNS, CDR2 SASEGT. As DNA, the CDR3 is TGTGCCAGCAGTGAAATTAAGAGAAATCAGCCCCAGCATTTT. As protein: CASSEIKRNQPQHF.

The rearrangement links TRBV9 to TRBJ2-7; D is unresolved. Germline CDR1 reads SGDLS; CDR2 reads YYNGEE. This CDR3 is built from 10 residues. V was clipped by 0 bases and J by 12 bases, with 7 bases between them. The CDR3 spells CASSVVEVYF. CDR3 DNA: TGTGCCAGCAGCGTAGTTGAGGTGTACTTC.

The gene calls are TRBV6-1 and TRBJ2-7; 9 bases fit TRBD1. The CDR3 totals 15 residues. Germline CDR1 MNHNS, CDR2 SASEGT. Unmatched junction bases numbered 10, after V lost 7 bases and J lost 3 bases. CDR3 bases: TGTGCCAGCATTAATGCCGGGACAGGGCACTACGAGCAGTACTTC. This encodes CASINAGTGHYEQYF.

This clone was counted only a few times. V usage is TRBV11-2 and J usage is TRBJ2-2; 11 bases match TRBD2. The CDR3 is 18 amino acids. V shed 4 bases, J shed 6 bases, and the junction held 13 bases outside the gene matches. Germline-derived CDR1 and CDR2 are SGHAT and FQNNGV. CDR3 coding DNA: TGTGCCAGCAGCTCCCTAGGGTTAGCGGGGGGGCCGTCCGGGGAGCTGTTTTTT. Translation gives CASSSLGLAGGPSGELFF.